The 13 T cell receptor beta chains below were found in one sample sequenced in a study of blood T cell repertoires in COVID-19. Only in-frame clones appear in the TCRdb table, and some are missing; sequencing was by immunoSEQ multiplex PCR. There are 160,000 or so clones in the sample; 82% occur only once, and roughly 9.1% lies in the top ten. Input material: peripheral blood. All receptors come from a woman aged 70-85 years with acute or convalescent COVID-19.

In its sample, this clone was seen a few times. The chain has TRBV28 and TRBJ1-2; no clear D gene. Between the trimmed V and J ends, which lost 2 bases and 5 bases, there was a span of 12 bases. The CDR3 runs to 14 residues. Per germline, CDR1 MDHEN and CDR2 SYDVKM. The CDR3, as DNA: TGTGCCAGCAGTTTACGGTCCGGGGTTTATGGCTACACCTTC. This translates into CASSLRSGVYGYTF.

The chain employs TRBV10-3 and TRBJ2-5; D not certain. Trimming pared 6 bases from V and 5 bases from J, leaving 13 bases between. The V gene's germline CDR1 is ENHRY and CDR2 SYGVKD. There are 13 residues in the CDR3. This CDR3 reads CAISVSSAETQYF. In nucleotides, the CDR3 is TGTGCCATCAGCGTCTCATCCGCGGAGACCCAGTACTTC.

This clone was seen a single time. The chain uses TRBV12-1 and TRBJ1-2. TRBV12-1 corresponds to a pseudogene. This CDR3 has 17 amino acids. The chain's CDR3 is CASSFPRGGPPNYGYTF. The DNA of the CDR3 is TGTGCCAGCAGCTTCCCGAGGGGGGGGCCTCCTAACTATGGCTACACCTTC.

The chain combines TRBV5-5 with TRBJ2-2, with 7 nucleotides matching TRBD1. The V gene end was trimmed by 4 bases and the J gene end by 0 bases; junction bases not matched to a gene: 6. The CDR3 is 16 residues long. CDR1 and CDR2 (germline): SGHKS, YYEKEE (reference sequence). Here the CDR3 reads CASSTMTGTNTGELFF. In DNA, the CDR3 is TGTGCCAGCAGCACCATGACAGGGACGAACACCGGGGAGCTGTTTTTT.

This clone was recorded a few times. V is TRBV7-9 and J is TRBJ2-7, with 9 bases identical to TRBD2. V lost 6 bases and J lost 3; bases outside the gene matches: 3. CDR3 length equals 13 residues. Germline values: CDR1 SEHNR, CDR2 FQNEAQ (reference sequence). DNA of the CDR3: TGTGCCAGCAGGACTAGCGGAGGCTACGAGCAGTACTTC. Its translation: CASRTSGGYEQYF.

The chain has TRBV3-1 (or the pseudogene TRBV3-2) and TRBJ2-5; 11 bases are shared with TRBD2. This CDR3 is built from 17 residues. V lost 3 bases and J lost 4; bases outside the gene matches: 10. Germline V CDR1 and CDR2: LGHDT, YNNKEL (reference sequence). In nucleotides, the CDR3 is TGTGCCAGCAGCCACTCCCTCCTAGCGGGAGGTATAGAGACCCAGTACTTC. Its translation: CASSHSLLAGGIETQYF.

The rearrangement links TRBV7-2 to TRBJ1-5, with D unresolved. The CDR3 totals 14 residues. Germline CDR1 reads SGHTA; CDR2 reads FQGNSA. V was trimmed by 1 base and J by 5 bases, leaving 9 bases between them. CDR3 bases: TGTGCCAGCAGCTTAGATATTGAGTATCAGCCCCAGCATTTT. Protein: CASSLDIEYQPQHF. Combining the CDR3 with reference TRBV7-2 and TRBJ1-5 gives the whole variable domain GAGVSQSPSNKVTEKGKDVELRCDPISGHTALYWYRQSLGQGLEFLIYFQGNSAPDKSGLPSDRFSAERTGGSVSTLTIQRTQQEDSAVYLCASSLDIEYQPQHFGDGTRLSIL.

This clone is a singleton in its sample. This sequence joins TRBV27 and TRBJ2-5; possibly TRBD1 for D (6 bases). V was trimmed by 2 bases and J by 4 bases, leaving 14 bases between them. CDR3 length: 15 residues. Per the germline V gene, CDR1 is MNHEY and CDR2 is SMNVEV (reference sequence). CDR3 in DNA: TGTGCCAGCAGTTTAAGTCCGGCAGGGGTAGAGACCCAGTACTTC. This sequence encodes CASSLSPAGVETQYF.

The J gene is TRBJ2-2, the V gene TRBV2; D is uncertain. The CDR3 is 12 amino acids. The V end lost 6 bases, the J end lost 2 bases, and 4 bases lay between the germline ends. The germline CDR1 and CDR2 sequences are SNHLY and FYNNEI. The CDR3 here is CASRTNTGELFF. As DNA, the CDR3 is TGTGCCAGCAGAACTAACACCGGGGAGCTGTTTTTT.

The V and J genes are TRBV6-6 and TRBJ2-7, with D tentatively TRBD2 (6 bases). Germline V gives CDR1 MNHNY, CDR2 SVGAGI (reference sequence). CDR3 size: 14 residues. V gave up 4 bases and J gave up 0 bases, with 10 bases separating them. Here the CDR3 DNA reads TGTGCCAGCAGTTTTACGGGGGACTCCTACGAGCAGTACTTC. As protein: CASSFTGDSYEQYF.

This clone was detected once. This sequence joins TRBV6-6 and TRBJ1-6; a possible D gene is TRBD1 (5 bases). With 6 bases removed from V and 10 bases from J, the gap between germline ends came to 13 bases. Germline values: CDR1 MNHNY, CDR2 SVGAGI (reference sequence). The CDR3 has 13 residues. The CDR3 reads CASREGVYSPLHF. CDR3 DNA sequence: TGTGCCAGCAGGGAAGGGGTTTACTCACCCCTCCACTTT.

In this sample, this clone turned up a few times. V and J are TRBV5-4 and TRBJ2-2; D unclear. From germline, CDR1 is SGHNT and CDR2 YYREEE (reference sequence). This CDR3 comprises 12 residues. With 7 bases removed from V and 0 bases from J, the gap between germline ends came to 4 bases. The CDR3 spells CASSANTGELFF. The CDR3 nucleotides read TGTGCCAGCTCAGCGAACACCGGGGAGCTGTTTTTT.

The chain joins TRBV21-1 to TRBJ1-1; the table gives TRBD1 as D, unverified against the DNA. TRBV21-1 corresponds to a pseudogene. The CDR3 loop spans 14 amino acids. CDR3 amino acids: CASSKGTAYTEAFF. The CDR3 DNA follows: TGTGCCAGCAGCAAGGGGACAGCTTACACTGAAGCTTTCTTT.